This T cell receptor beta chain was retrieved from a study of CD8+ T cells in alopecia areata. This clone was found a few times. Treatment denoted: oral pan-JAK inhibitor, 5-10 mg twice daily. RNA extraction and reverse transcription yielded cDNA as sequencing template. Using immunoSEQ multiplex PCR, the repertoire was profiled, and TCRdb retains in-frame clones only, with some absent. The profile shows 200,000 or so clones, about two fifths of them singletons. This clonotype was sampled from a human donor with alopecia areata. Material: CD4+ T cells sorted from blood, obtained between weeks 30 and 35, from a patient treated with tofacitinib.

CDR3 residues: CASSQGQATNEKLFF. Here the CDR3 DNA reads TGTGCCAGCAGCCAGGGACAAGCAACTAATGAAAAACTGTTTTTT. The V gene is TRBV7-9, the J gene TRBJ1-4, with a tentative D call TRBD1 (6 bases). This CDR3 comprises 15 residues. CDR1 and CDR2 from the germline V gene are SEHNR and FQNEAQ (reference sequence). Deletions cut 5 bases from V and 0 bases from J, with 10 bases between.